This T cell receptor beta chain originates from a study of CD8 T cells in ankylosing spondylitis. Study-wide findings and caveats: From matched ankylosing spondylitis synovial fluid, disease-linked clones were reportedly recovered at significantly enriched levels. A motif in TCR beta, a set of 8 or 9 highly homologous variants, appeared characteristic of ankylosing spondylitis blood. As for the disease-linked clones, they showed a CD8+ phenotype and occurred at relatively low frequencies in peripheral blood.

TCRdb re-derived calls from the 5' RACE reads in MiXCR, one entry per CDR3 protein. The table includes roughly 250,000 distinct CDR3 sequences, about 9.1% detected once. This clonotype has only a few counts. Its antigen is unknown. Trimming at V came to 5 bases and at J to 5 bases, leaving 12 bases not matched to a gene. The germline V gene has CDR1 SGHTA and CDR2 FQGNSA. This CDR3 has 16 amino acids. The sample comprised blood, either unsorted or a sorted T cell fraction (not recorded which). The genes are TRBV7-2 and TRBJ2-1; TRBD2 agrees at 7 bases. This TCR came from a male donor with ankylosing spondylitis or in good health (not recorded which). In nucleotides, the CDR3 is TGTGCCAGCAGCCCCTCATCAGCGGGGCGCGACAATGAGCAGTTCTTC. It yields the protein CASSPSSAGRDNEQFF.